The source of this T cell receptor beta chain is a study of cytomegalovirus exposure and HLA in healthy donors. Study-wide points: TCR beta sequences reportedly predicted most subjects' HLA-A and HLA-B alleles accurately. Researchers reported in a later analysis that a missense DCLRE1C variant was tied to TCR beta V- and J-gene trimming.

Trimming cost V 1 base and J 1 base, with 10 bases left between them. CDR3 length equals 15 residues. The germline V gene encodes CDR1 SGHTA and CDR2 FQGNSA. PCR involved 60 Vbeta and 13 Jbeta primers. Assay used: immunoSEQ multiplex PCR; TCRdb lists only in-frame clones, some missing. This table holds about 180,000 clones, roughly 80% found once. Points on this clone: Its target is not known.

V is TRBV7-2 and J is TRBJ2-5; D call uncertain. This sequence originates from a man aged 35-49 years in good health and CMV-seronegative. Sequencing was carried out using PBMCs. This chain's CDR3 is CASSLEIQRQETQYF. The CDR3 nucleotides are TGTGCCAGCAGCTTAGAGATCCAGCGCCAAGAGACCCAGTACTTC.